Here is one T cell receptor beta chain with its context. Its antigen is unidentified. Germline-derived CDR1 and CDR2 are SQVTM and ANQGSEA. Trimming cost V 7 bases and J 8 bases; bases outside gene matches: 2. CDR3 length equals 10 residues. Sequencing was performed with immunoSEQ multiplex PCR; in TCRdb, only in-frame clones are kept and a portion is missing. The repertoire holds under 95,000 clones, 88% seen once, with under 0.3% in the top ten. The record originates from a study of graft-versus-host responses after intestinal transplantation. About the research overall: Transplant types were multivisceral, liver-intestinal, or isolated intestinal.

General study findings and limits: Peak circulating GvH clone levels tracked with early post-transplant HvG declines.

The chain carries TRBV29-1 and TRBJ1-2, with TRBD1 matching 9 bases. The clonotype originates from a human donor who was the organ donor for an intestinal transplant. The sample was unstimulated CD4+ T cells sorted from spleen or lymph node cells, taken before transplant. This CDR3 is CSGGTGGYTF. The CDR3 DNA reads TGCAGCGGGGGGACAGGGGGCTACACCTTC. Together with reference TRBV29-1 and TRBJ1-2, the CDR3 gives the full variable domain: SAVISQKPSRDICQRGTSLTIQCQVDSQVTMMFWYRQQPGQSLTLIATANQGSEATYESGFVIDKFPISRPNLTFSTLTVSNMSPEDSSIYLCSGGTGGYTFGSGTRLTVV.